This is a list of T cell receptor beta chains from one sample in a study of blood T cell repertoires in COVID-19. The protocol was immunoSEQ multiplex PCR, while the TCRdb copy is restricted to in-frame clones and leaves out a portion. The table lists 60,000 or so clones, 75% to 80% of them singletons. Sequencing used peripheral blood. Source of these receptors: a human donor in a cohort sampled during active COVID-19. CDR3s include the opening cysteine and the closing phenylalanine or tryptophan. A D gene is named only where the DNA matches it firmly. Part of the rows lack a size; the others show once, few, many or a class for expanded clones.

d_call	v_call	clone_size	j_call	cdr3_aa	cdr3_nt
TRBD2	TRBV10-3	once	TRBJ2-3	CAISAVAGSPDTQYF	TGTGCCATCAGTGCAGTAGCGGGGTCGCCAGATACGCAGTATTTT
-	TRBV28	-	TRBJ1-1	CASSSFNTEAFF	TGTGCCAGCAGTTCTTTCAACACTGAAGCTTTCTTT
-	TRBV18	-	TRBJ1-4	CASSPSTGTNEKLFF	TGTGCCAGCTCACCATCGACGGGAACTAATGAAAAACTGTTTTTT
TRBD2	TRBV9	-	TRBJ2-1	CASSVVPLAGVGIYEQFF	TGTGCCAGCAGCGTAGTACCTCTAGCGGGGGTCGGAATTTATGAGCAGTTCTTC
TRBD2	TRBV18	few	TRBJ2-3	CASSPASGGDTQYF	TGTGCCAGCTCACCAGCTAGCGGGGGGGATACGCAGTATTTT
TRBD1	TRBV4-1	-	TRBJ1-2	CASVYRGKYGYTF	TGCGCCAGCGTCTACAGGGGGAAGTATGGCTACACCTTC
TRBD1	TRBV3-1/TRBV3-2	-	TRBJ1-1	CASSTGVHRAFF	TGTGCCAGCAGCACAGGGGTTCATAGGGCTTTCTTT
-	TRBV7-9	-	TRBJ1-4	CASSLVVSNEKLFF	TGTGCCAGCAGCTTGGTAGTTTCGAATGAAAAACTGTTTTTT
TRBD2	TRBV20-1	-	TRBJ2-2	CSASYGAGVYTGELFF	TGCAGTGCTAGTTACGGAGCGGGAGTGTATACCGGGGAGCTGTTTTTT
-	TRBV5-8	few	TRBJ1-2	CASSLSGPYGYTF	TGTGCCAGCAGCTTGTCAGGTCCCTATGGCTACACCTTC
-	TRBV7-9	-	TRBJ2-7	CASSLSSGFNEQYF	TGTGCCAGCAGCTTAAGTTCAGGGTTCAACGAGCAGTACTTC
-	TRBV7-2	-	TRBJ1-3	CASSLAVSFGNTIYF	TGTGCCAGCAGCTTAGCGGTTAGCTTTGGAAACACCATATATTTT
-	TRBV5-4	-	TRBJ2-7	CASSLGGRVYEQYF	TGTGCCAGCAGCTTGGGTGGCAGGGTCTACGAGCAGTACTTC
-	TRBV5-1	-	TRBJ1-6	CASSPRKADSPLHF	TGCGCCAGCAGCCCGAGAAAGGCGGATTCACCCCTCCACTTT
-	TRBV15	few	TRBJ1-5	CATSSGHSNQPQHF	TGTGCCACCAGCAGTGGACATAGCAATCAGCCCCAGCATTTT
TRBD1	TRBV18	-	TRBJ1-5	CASSPGQANNQPQHF	TGTGCCAGCTCACCTGGACAGGCCAACAATCAGCCCCAGCATTTT
-	TRBV30	-	TRBJ1-4	CAWKGISSEKLFF	TGTGCCTGGAAGGGGATTTCCAGCGAAAAACTGTTTTTT
TRBD2	TRBV14	-	TRBJ2-5	CASSKGLADHQETQYF	TGTGCCAGCTCAAAGGGACTAGCGGACCACCAAGAGACCCAGTACTTC
-	TRBV7-9	-	TRBJ2-1	CASSLTENNEQFF	TGTGCCAGCAGCCTGACAGAGAACAATGAGCAGTTCTTC
TRBD1	TRBV30	-	TRBJ1-5	CAWSVGQGTNQPQHF	TGTGCCTGGAGTGTTGGACAGGGAACTAATCAGCCCCAGCATTTT
TRBD2	TRBV18	-	TRBJ2-2	CASSSLGLAGADAGELFF	TGTGCCAGCTCATCCCTGGGACTAGCGGGAGCTGACGCCGGGGAGCTGTTTTTT
-	TRBV7-9	once	TRBJ2-2	CASSLISPRELFF	TGTGCCAGCAGCTTAATCTCCCCCCGGGAGCTGTTTTTT
-	TRBV3-1/TRBV3-2	-	TRBJ1-1	CASSQERAVNTEAFF	TGTGCCAGCAGCCAAGAGCGGGCGGTAAACACTGAAGCTTTCTTT
-	TRBV3-1/TRBV3-2	-	TRBJ1-1	CASSRGSMNTEAFF	TGTGCCAGCAGCCGGGGCAGTATGAACACTGAAGCTTTCTTT
TRBD1	TRBV7-9	-	TRBJ1-6	CASRPGTGGNSPLHF	TGTGCCAGCAGGCCCGGGACAGGGGGAAATTCACCCCTCCACTTT
-	TRBV3-1/TRBV3-2	-	TRBJ2-7	CASSQGGYEQYF	TGTGCCAGCAGCCAAGGCGGATACGAGCAGTACTTC
TRBD2	TRBV3-1/TRBV3-2	-	TRBJ2-1	CASSQVAGRTSGRTSYNEQFF	TGTGCCAGCAGCCAAGTTGCTGGTAGGACTAGCGGGAGGACCTCCTACAATGAGCAGTTCTTC
-	TRBV11-2	-	TRBJ2-3	CASSLRRASTDTQYF	TGTGCCAGCAGCTTACGTCGCGCCTCCACAGATACGCAGTATTTT
-	TRBV4-1	-	TRBJ2-7	CASSQERARFYEQYF	TGCGCCAGCAGCCAAGAGAGGGCACGGTTCTACGAGCAGTACTTC
TRBD1	TRBV5-1	-	TRBJ2-7	CASSLGGGRSSYEQYF	TGCGCCAGCAGCTTGGGAGGGGGCAGGAGCTCCTACGAGCAGTACTTC
TRBD1	TRBV27	-	TRBJ2-2	CASSRDRVTGELFF	TGTGCCAGCAGTCGGGACAGGGTGACCGGGGAGCTGTTTTTT
-	TRBV7-3	-	TRBJ1-1	CASSPNLNTEAFF	TGTGCCAGCAGTCCTAACCTAAACACTGAAGCTTTCTTT
-	TRBV6-2/TRBV6-3	-	TRBJ2-6	CASSLLRSRLTGGANVLTF	TGTGCCAGCAGTCTTCTTCGATCCCGGCTAACAGGAGGGGCCAACGTCCTGACTTTC
TRBD1	TRBV15	-	TRBJ2-7	CATSRVRDRAYEQYF	TGTGCCACCAGCAGAGTCCGGGACAGGGCTTACGAGCAGTACTTC
-	TRBV19	few	TRBJ2-5	CASSIRFLETQYF	TGTGCCAGTAGTATTCGGTTCCTGGAGACCCAGTACTTC
TRBD2	TRBV7-2	-	TRBJ2-1	CASSLIAGDNEQFF	TGTGCCAGCAGCTTAATAGCGGGAGACAATGAGCAGTTCTTC
-	TRBV18	-	TRBJ2-7	CASSPPGGTSYEQYF	TGTGCCAGCTCTCCCCCAGGGGGGACCTCCTACGAGCAGTACTTC
TRBD1	TRBV7-6	few	TRBJ2-7	CASSPRQGDLEQYF	TGTGCCAGCAGCCCACGCCAGGGGGACCTCGAGCAGTACTTC
-	TRBV10-3	few	TRBJ1-2	CAISAGEGYTF	TGTGCCATCAGTGCCGGGGAAGGCTACACCTTC
-	TRBV5-1	-	TRBJ1-6	CASSLVQVPIGSPLHF	TGCGCCAGCAGCTTGGTACAGGTCCCTATCGGTTCACCCCTCCACTTT
TRBD1	TRBV6-5	-	TRBJ1-1	CASSYRRGRTEAFF	TGTGCCAGCAGTTACCGCAGGGGGCGCACTGAAGCTTTCTTT
-	TRBV5-1	once	TRBJ2-3	CASSLNGGTDTQYF	TGCGCCAGCAGCTTAAACGGGGGCACAGATACGCAGTATTTT
TRBD2	TRBV7-9	-	TRBJ2-2	CASSSWTSGKGGELFF	TGTGCCAGCAGCTCATGGACTAGCGGGAAGGGCGGGGAGCTGTTTTTT
-	TRBV7-8	-	TRBJ1-4	CASSESTNEKLFF	TGTGCCAGCAGCGAGAGTACTAATGAAAAACTGTTTTTT
-	TRBV6-6	once	TRBJ1-1	CASRTTEGMGTEAFF	TGTGCCAGCAGGACGACTGAGGGCATGGGCACTGAAGCTTTCTTT
-	TRBV2	-	TRBJ2-5	CASSTGLPVGETQYF	TGTGCCAGCAGTACGGGTCTCCCAGTTGGGGAGACCCAGTACTTC
-	TRBV27	few	TRBJ1-2	CASSQTQNAGYTF	TGTGCCAGCAGTCAAACACAGAATGCTGGCTACACCTTC
-	TRBV5-1	-	TRBJ1-1	CASSSQGIDTEAFF	TGCGCCAGCAGCTCCCAGGGAATTGACACTGAAGCTTTCTTT
TRBD2	TRBV2	-	TRBJ2-7	CASRRDGTSVYEQYF	TGTGCCAGCAGGCGGGATGGGACTAGCGTCTACGAGCAGTACTTC
TRBD1	TRBV5-1	-	TRBJ1-5	CASSQDRGSQPQHF	TGCGCCAGCAGCCAGGACAGGGGGAGCCAGCCCCAGCATTTT
TRBD2	TRBV27	-	TRBJ2-2	CASSLDGIAGARVGELFF	TGTGCCAGCAGTTTAGACGGAATAGCGGGAGCAAGGGTCGGGGAGCTGTTTTTT